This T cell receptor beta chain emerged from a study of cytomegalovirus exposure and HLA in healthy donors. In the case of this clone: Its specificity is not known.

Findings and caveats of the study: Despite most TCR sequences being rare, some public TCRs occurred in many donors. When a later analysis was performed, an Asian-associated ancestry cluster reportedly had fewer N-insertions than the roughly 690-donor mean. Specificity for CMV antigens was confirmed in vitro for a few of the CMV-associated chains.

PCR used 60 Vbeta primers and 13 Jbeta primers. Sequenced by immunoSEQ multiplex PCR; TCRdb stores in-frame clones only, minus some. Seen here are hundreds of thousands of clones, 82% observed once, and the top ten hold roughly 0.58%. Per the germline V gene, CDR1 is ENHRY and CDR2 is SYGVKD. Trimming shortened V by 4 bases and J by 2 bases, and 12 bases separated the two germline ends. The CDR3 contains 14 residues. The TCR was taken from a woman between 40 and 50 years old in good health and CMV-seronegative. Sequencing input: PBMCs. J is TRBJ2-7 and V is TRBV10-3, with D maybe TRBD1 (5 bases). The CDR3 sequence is CAISVTVGTYEQYF. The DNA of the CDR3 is TGTGCCATCAGTGTGACAGTGGGGACCTACGAGCAGTACTTC.